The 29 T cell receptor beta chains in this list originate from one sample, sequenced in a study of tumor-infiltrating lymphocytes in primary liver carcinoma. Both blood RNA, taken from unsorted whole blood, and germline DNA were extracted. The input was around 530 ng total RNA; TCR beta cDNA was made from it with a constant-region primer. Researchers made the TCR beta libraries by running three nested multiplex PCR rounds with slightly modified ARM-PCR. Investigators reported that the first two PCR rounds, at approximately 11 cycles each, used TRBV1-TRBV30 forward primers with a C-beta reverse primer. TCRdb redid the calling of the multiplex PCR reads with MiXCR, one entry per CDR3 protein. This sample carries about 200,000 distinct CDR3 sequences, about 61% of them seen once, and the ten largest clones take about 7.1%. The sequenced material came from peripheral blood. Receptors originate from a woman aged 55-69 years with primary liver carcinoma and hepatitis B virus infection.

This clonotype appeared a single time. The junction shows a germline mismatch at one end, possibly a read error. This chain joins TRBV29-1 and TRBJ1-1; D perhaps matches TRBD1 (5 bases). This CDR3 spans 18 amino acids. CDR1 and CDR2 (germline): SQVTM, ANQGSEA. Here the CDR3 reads CSVEDLLGYSHRNSEALF. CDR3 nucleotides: TGCAGCGTTGAAGATCTTCTGGGATATAGCCACAGGAACTCTGAAGCTCTCTTT.

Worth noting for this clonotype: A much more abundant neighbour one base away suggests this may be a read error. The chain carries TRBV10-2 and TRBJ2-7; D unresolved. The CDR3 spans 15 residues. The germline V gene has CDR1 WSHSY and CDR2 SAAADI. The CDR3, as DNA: TGCACCAGCAGTGAGGTGGGCCCGATCTCCTACGAGCAGTACTTC. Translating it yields CTSSEVGPISYEQYF.

DNA for the CDR3: TGTGCCAGCAGCCCGAGGTGGGCTATCAACCTTTCACCCCTCCACTTT. It yields the protein CASSPRWAINLSPLHF. The gene calls are TRBV11-2 and TRBJ1-6; D remains unclear. Germline V gene lookup returns CDR1 SGHAT and CDR2 FQNNGV. This CDR3 contains 16 residues. V was shortened by 5 bases and J by 9 bases, with 20 bases between the two germline ends.

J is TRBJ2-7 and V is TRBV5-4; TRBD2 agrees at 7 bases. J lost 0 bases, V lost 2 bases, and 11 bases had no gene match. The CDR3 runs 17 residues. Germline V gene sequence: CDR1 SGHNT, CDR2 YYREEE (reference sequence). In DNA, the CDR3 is TGTGCCAGCAGCTTTGGGGCCGGGACTACCGGCTCCTACGAGCAGTACTTC. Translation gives CASSFGAGTTGSYEQYF.

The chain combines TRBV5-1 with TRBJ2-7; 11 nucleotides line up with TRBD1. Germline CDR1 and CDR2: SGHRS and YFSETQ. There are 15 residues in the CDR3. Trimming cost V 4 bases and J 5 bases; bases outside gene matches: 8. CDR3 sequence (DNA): TGCGCCAGCAGCAGGAGGACAGGGGGCGAAAACGAGCAGTACTTC. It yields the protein CASSRRTGGENEQYF.

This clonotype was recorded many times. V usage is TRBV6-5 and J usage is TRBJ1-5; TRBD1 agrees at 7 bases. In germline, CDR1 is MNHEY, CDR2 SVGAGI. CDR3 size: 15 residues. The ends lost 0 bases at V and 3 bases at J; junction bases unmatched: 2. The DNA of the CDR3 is TGTGCCAGCAGTTACTCCACAGGGGTCAATCAGCCCCAGCATTTT. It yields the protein CASSYSTGVNQPQHF.

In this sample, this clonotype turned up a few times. This chain's CDR3 is CSGIQGTGETQYF. The CDR3 nucleotides are TGCAGCGGCATACAGGGGACGGGAGAGACCCAGTACTTC. The chain employs TRBV29-1 and TRBJ2-5, with TRBD1 identical over 7 bases. CDR1 SQVTM and CDR2 ANQGSEA come from the germline V gene. This CDR3 contains 13 residues. After removal of 7 bases from V and 4 bases from J, the junction contained 9 bases not matched to a gene.

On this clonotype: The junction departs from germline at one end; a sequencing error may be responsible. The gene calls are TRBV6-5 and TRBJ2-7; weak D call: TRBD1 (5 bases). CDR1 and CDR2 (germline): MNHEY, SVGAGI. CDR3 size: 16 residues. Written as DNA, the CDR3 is TGTGCGAGCAGCTACTCGACGGAGACAGACTCCTACGAGCAGTACTTC. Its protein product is CASSYSTETDSYEQYF.

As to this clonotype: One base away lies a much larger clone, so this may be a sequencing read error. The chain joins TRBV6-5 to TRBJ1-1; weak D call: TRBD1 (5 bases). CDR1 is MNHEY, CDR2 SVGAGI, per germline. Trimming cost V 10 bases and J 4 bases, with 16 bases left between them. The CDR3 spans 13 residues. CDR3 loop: CATTPRRGTEAFF. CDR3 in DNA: TGTGCCACCACCCCCAGGAGGGGCACTGAAGCTTTCTTT.

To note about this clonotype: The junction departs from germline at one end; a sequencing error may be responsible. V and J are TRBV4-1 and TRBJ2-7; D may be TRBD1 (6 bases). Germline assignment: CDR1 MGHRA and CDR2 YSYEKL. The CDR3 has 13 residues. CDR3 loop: CVSSQQGEYEQYF. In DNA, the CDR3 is TGCGTCAGCAGCCAACAGGGAGAATACGAGCAGTATTTC.

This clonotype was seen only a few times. In DNA form, the CDR3 reads TGTGCCAGCAGCCGGAGGGGGGTTGGGGCCGAAAAACTGTTTTTT. Amino acids: CASSRRGVGAEKLFF. The gene calls are TRBV5-6 and TRBJ1-4; a possible D gene is TRBD1 (6 bases). Between the trimmed V and J ends, which lost 4 bases and 8 bases, there was a span of 18 bases. The V gene's germline CDR1 is SGHDT and CDR2 YYEEEE. This CDR3 has 15 amino acids.

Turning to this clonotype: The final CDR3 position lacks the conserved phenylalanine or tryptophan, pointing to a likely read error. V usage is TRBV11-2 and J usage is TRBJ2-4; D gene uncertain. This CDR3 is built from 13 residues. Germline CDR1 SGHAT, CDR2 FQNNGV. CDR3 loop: CVSSWGVKNTQYL. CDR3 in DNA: TGTGTCAGCAGCTGGGGTGTCAAAAACACTCAGTACCTC.

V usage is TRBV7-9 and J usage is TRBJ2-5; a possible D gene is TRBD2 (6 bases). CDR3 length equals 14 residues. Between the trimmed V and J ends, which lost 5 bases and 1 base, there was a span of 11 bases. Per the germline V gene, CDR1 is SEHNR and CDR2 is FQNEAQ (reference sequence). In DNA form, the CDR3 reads TGTGCCAGCAGCCTTGACGGGGGCCAAGAGACCCAGTACTTC. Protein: CASSLDGGQETQYF.

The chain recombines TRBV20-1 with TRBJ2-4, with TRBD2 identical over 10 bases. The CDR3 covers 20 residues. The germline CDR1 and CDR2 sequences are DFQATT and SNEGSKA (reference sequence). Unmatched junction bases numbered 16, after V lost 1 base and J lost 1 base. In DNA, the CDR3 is TGCAGTGCTAGAGGGGGGCTCGGCCTAGCGGGAGAAGATGCCAAAAACATTCAGTACTTC. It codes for CSARGGLGLAGEDAKNIQYF.

The CDR3 here is CASSQVPAGRGWDTQYF. In DNA, the CDR3 is TGCGCCAGCAGCCAAGTTCCGGCCGGCAGGGGATGGGATACGCAGTATTTT. This chain connects TRBV4-1 to TRBJ2-3; a possible D gene is TRBD1 (6 bases). Trimming removed 1 base from V and 6 bases from J, with 20 bases in between. Germline CDR1 reads MGHRA; CDR2 reads YSYEKL. The CDR3 has 17 amino acids.

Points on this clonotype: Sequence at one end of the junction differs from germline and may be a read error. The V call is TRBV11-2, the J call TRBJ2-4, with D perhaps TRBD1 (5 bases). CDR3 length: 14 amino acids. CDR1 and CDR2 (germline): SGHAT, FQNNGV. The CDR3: CTSSSTVGQNIQYF. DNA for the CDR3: TGTACCAGCAGCTCTACAGTGGGGCAAAACATTCAGTACTTC.

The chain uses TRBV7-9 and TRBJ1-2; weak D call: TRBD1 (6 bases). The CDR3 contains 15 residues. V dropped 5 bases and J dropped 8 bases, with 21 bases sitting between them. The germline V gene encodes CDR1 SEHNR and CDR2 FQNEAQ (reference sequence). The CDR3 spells CASSPRTVSEGGYTF. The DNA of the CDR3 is TGTGCCAGCAGCCCACGGACAGTCTCCGAGGGCGGCTACACCTTC.

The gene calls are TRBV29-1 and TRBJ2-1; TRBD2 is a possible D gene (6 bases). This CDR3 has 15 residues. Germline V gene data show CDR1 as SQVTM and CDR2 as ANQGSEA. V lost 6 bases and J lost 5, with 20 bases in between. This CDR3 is CSVPSRGVADNEQFF. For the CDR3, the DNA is TGCAGCGTCCCCTCCCGCGGGGTGGCAGACAATGAGCAGTTCTTC.

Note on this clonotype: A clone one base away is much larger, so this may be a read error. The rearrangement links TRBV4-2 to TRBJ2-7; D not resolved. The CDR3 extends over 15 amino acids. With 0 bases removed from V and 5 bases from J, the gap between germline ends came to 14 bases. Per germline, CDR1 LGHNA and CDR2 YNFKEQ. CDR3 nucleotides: TGTGCCAGCAGCCAAGATGGAACGAGAGGCGACGAGCAGTACTTC. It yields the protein CASSQDGTRGDEQYF.

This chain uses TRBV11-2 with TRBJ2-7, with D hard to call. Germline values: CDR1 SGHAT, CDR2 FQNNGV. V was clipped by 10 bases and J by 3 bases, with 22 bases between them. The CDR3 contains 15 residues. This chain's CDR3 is CAISLVRGLHYEQYF. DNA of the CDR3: TGTGCCATTAGCTTAGTGCGCGGTCTGCACTACGAGCAGTACTTC.

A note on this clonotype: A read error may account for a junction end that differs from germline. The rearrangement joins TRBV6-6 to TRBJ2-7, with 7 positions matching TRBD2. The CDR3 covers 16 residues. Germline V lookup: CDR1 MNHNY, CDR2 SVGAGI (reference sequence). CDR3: CASSHSVREASYEQYF. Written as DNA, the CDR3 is TGTGCCAGCAGTCACTCTGTTCGGGAGGCCTCCTACGAGCAGTACTTC.

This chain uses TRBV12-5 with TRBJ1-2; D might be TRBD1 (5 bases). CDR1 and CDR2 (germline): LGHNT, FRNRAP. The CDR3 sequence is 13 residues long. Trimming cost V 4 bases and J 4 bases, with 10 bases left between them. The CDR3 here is CASGSSGPYGYTF. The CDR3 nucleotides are TGTGCTAGTGGTTCGTCAGGGCCCTATGGCTACACCTTC.

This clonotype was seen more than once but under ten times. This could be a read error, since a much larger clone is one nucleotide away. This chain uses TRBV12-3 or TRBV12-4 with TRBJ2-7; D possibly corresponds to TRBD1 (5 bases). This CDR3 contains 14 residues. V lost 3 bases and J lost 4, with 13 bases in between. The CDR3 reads CASSFRVPGYEQYF. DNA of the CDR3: TGTGCCAGCAGTTTTAGAGTGCCAGGGTACGAGCAGTACTTC.

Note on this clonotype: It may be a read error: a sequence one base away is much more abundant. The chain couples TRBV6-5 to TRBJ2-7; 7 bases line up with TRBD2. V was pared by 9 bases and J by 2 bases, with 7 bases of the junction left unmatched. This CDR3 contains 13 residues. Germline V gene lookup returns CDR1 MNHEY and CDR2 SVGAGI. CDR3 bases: TGTGCCAGGATGGGGGGAGGGACCTACGAGCAGTACTTC. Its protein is CARMGGGTYEQYF.

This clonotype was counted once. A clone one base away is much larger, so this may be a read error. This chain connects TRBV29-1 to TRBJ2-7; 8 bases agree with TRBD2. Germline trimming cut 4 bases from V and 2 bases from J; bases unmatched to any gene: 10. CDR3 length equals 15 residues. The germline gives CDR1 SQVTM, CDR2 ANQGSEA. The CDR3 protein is CSVGGGLAGTYEQYF. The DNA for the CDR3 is TGCAGCGTTGGGGGGGGGTTAGCGGGGACCTACGAGCAGTACTTC.

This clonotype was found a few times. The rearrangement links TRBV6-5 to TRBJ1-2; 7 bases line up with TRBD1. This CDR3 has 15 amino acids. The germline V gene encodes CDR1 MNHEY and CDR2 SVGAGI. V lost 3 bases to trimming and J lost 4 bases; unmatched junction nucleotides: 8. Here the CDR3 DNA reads TGTGCCAGCAGTTATAAGGGCAGGGGGTTCTATGGCTACACCTTC. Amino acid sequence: CASSYKGRGFYGYTF.

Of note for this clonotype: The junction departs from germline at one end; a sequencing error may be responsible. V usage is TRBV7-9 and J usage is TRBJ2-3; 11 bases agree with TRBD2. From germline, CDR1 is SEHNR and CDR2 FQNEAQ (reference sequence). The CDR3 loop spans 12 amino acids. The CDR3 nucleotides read TGTGTCAGCAGCGAGGGGACTAGCGGGCAGTATTTT. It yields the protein CVSSEGTSGQYF.

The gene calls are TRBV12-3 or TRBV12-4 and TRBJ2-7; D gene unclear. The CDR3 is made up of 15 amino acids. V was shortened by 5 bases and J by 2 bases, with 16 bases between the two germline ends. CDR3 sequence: CASSLRTDLTYEQYF. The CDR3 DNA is TGTGCCAGCAGTCTCCGGACCGACCTTACCTACGAGCAGTACTTC.

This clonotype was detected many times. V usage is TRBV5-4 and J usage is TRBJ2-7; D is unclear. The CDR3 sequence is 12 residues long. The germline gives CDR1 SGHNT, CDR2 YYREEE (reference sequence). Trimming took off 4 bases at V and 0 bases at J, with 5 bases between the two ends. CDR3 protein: CASSADSYEQYF. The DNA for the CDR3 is TGTGCCAGCAGCGCAGACTCCTACGAGCAGTACTTC. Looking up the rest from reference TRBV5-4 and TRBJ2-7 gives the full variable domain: ETGVTQSPTHLIKTRGQQVTLRCSSQSGHNTVSWYQQALGQGPQFIFQYYREEENGRGNFPPRFSGLQFPNYSSELNVNALELDDSALYLCASSADSYEQYFGPGTRLTVT.